The 13 T cell receptor beta chains given below trace back to one sample, sequenced in a study of T cells in women clearing cervical HPV infection (dated by TCRdb to 2016 to 2019). Libraries came from the immunoSEQ multiplex PCR assay. The table comes from immuneACCESS by way of TCRdb, which keeps in-frame sequences with V and J called. Part of the clones is missing from these tables; in studies checked, under half for an unresolved V gene and the rest for unknown reasons. The sample table on file contains about 48,000 clones. The ten largest clones represent around 1.6% of the sample. Sequenced material: blood buffy coat. The receptors stem from a woman aged 18-70 years with a cervical HPV16 infection that either progressed to CIN3+ or cleared (not recorded which).

Concerning this clone itself: From the germline J gene comes the end of the CDR3, since the read stops 3 residues before it. This chain connects TRBV19 to TRBJ1-5; maybe TRBD1 (5 bases). Trimming removed 3 bases at V and 4 bases at J, with 16 bases between. The CDR3 spans 16 residues. From germline, CDR1 is LNHDA and CDR2 SQIVND (reference sequence). CDR3 sequence reads: CASSISGGRGNQPQHF. CDR3 DNA, as far as it was read: TGTGCCAGTAGTATTTCAGGAGGGAGGGGAAATCAGCCC.

With respect to this clone: The missing CDR3 end, 3 residues past where the read stops, is filled in from the germline J gene. This rearrangement joins TRBV6-4 to TRBJ2-2; 10 bases are a match to TRBD1. CDR3 length: 18 amino acids. J gave up 7 bases and V 2 bases, and 13 bases lay outside the gene matches. Germline values: CDR1 MRHNA, CDR2 SNTAGT. The CDR3 region is CASSDRDRGVWDRGELFF. The CDR3 DNA, read in part, is TGTGCCAGCAGTGACCGGGACAGGGGCGTGTGGGACCGCGGGGAG.

This clone shows up as medium-sized (0.01 to 0.1%) by frequency. The CDR3 sequence: CASNRGGDTQYF. CDR3 DNA, as far as it was read: TGTGCCAGCAACAGGGGCGGGGATACG. This rearrangement joins TRBV7-8 to TRBJ2-3, with 7 bases that match TRBD1. The read terminates 3 residues before the CDR3 end, so the remaining end is supplied by the germline J gene. Germline values: CDR1 SGHVS, CDR2 FQNEAQ. This CDR3 region has 12 residues. V shed 7 bases, J shed 6 bases, and the junction held 4 bases outside the gene matches.

Turning to this clone: The read halts 3 residues ahead of the CDR3 end, with the missing end drawn from the germline J gene. This chain uses TRBV5-1 with TRBJ1-1, with D maybe TRBD1 (5 bases). Trimming stripped 0 bases from V and 1 base from J, with 10 bases between. The CDR3 covers 15 residues. CDR1 SGHRS and CDR2 YFSETQ come from the germline V gene. CDR3 DNA, as far as it was read: TGCGCCAGCAGCTTGGACAGGCAAAGGAACACTGAA. Its protein product is CASSLDRQRNTE. The complete CDR3 sequence is CASSLDRQRNTEAFF.

On this clone itself: With the read ending 3 residues before the CDR3 end, the germline J gene is used to fill in that end. The rearrangement uses TRBV6-1 and TRBJ2-7, with a possible D match to TRBD2 (6 bases). Germline V gives CDR1 MNHNS, CDR2 SASEGT. The ends were cut back, 3 bases at V and 0 bases at J, with 12 bases in the middle. The CDR3 covers 15 residues. CDR3 in amino acids: CASSDFGGLSYEQYF. The sequenced part of the CDR3 DNA is TGTGCCAGCAGTGACTTCGGGGGACTCTCCTACGAG.

With regard to this clone: Read coverage stops 3 residues before the CDR3 terminus; the germline J gene supplies the remainder. The V and J genes are TRBV19 and TRBJ1-5; D not resolved. The CDR3 runs 14 residues. Per the germline V gene, CDR1 is LNHDA and CDR2 is SQIVND (reference sequence). V dropped 10 bases and J dropped 1 base, with 14 bases sitting between them. The part of the CDR3 DNA that was read is TGTGCCACCCTCCCCACGGGGAGCAATCAGCCC. Protein product: CATLPTGSNQP. The full-length CDR3 reads as CATLPTGSNQPQHF.

In the case of this clone: The read ends 3 residues shy of where the CDR3 ends; the end is completed using the germline J gene. The chain carries TRBV30 and TRBJ2-1; D is unclear. Trimming shortened V by 1 base and J by 3 bases, and 7 bases separated the two germline ends. The CDR3 runs 13 residues. Germline V gene sequence: CDR1 GTSNPN, CDR2 SVGIG (reference sequence). The sequenced CDR3 bases are TGTGCCTGGAGTGAACAGAACTACAATGAG. The encoded protein is CAWSEQNYNE. The full CDR3 is CAWSEQNYNEQFF. The variable domain in full, with the rest retrieved from reference TRBV30 and TRBJ2-1, is SQTIHQWPATLVQPVGSPLSLECTVEGTSNPNLYWYRQAAGRGLQLLFYSVGIGQISSEVPQNLSASRPQDRQFILSSKKLLLSDSGFYLCAWSEQNYNEQFFGPGTRLTVL.

Concerning this clone: The CDR3 is cut off 3 residues early in the read; its end comes from the germline J gene. The chain recombines TRBV7-8 with TRBJ2-7; possibly TRBD2 for D (6 bases). The ends were cut back, 6 bases at V and 1 base at J, with 13 bases in the middle. The CDR3 has 14 residues. The V gene's germline CDR1 is SGHVS and CDR2 FQNEAQ. CDR3 sequence reads: CASSRGTLSYEQYF. The DNA read from the CDR3 is TGTGCCAGCAGTCGGGGGACTCTTTCCTACGAG.

A note on this clone: The sequenced fragment ends 3 residues before the CDR3 boundary, so the rest is inferred from the germline J gene. The chain joins TRBV20-1 to TRBJ2-1; D might be TRBD2 (6 bases). CDR1 and CDR2 from the germline V gene are DFQATT and SNEGSKA (reference sequence). The CDR3 is 13 residues long. Trimming stripped 7 bases from V and 6 bases from J, with 16 bases between. This CDR3 reads CSVRRVLGNEQFF. The sequenced CDR3 bases are TGCAGTGTAAGGAGGGTTTTAGGCAATGAG.

Regarding this clone: The CDR3 is cut off 3 residues early in the read; its end comes from the germline J gene. This chain connects TRBV7-3 to TRBJ2-3; 7 positions agree with TRBD1. In germline, CDR1 is SGHTA, CDR2 FQGTGA. The CDR3 extends over 17 amino acids. Losses at the gene ends were 5 bases for V and 0 bases for J; bases not matched to a gene: 11. The sequenced CDR3 bases are TGTGCCAGCAGCCCCCAGGGACAGCGTGCTAGCACAGATACG. This encodes CASSPQGQRASTDT. The full-length CDR3 reads as CASSPQGQRASTDTQYF. Variable domain in full (rest from reference TRBV7-3 and TRBJ2-3): GAGVSQTPSNKVTEKGKYVELRCDPISGHTALYWYRQSLGQGPEFLIYFQGTGAADDSGLPNDRFFAVRPEGSVSTLKIQRTERGDSAVYLCASSPQGQRASTDTQYFGPGTRLTVL.

As to this clone: With the read ending 3 residues before the CDR3 end, the germline J gene is used to fill in that end. The chain couples TRBV20-1 to TRBJ2-1, with 10 bases identical to TRBD2. Germline CDR1 reads DFQATT; CDR2 reads SNEGSKA (reference sequence). V shed 3 bases and J 5 bases; nucleotides not matched to a gene: 10. The CDR3 loop spans 16 amino acids. The chain's CDR3 is CSASPLLAGLDNEQFF. The part of the CDR3 DNA that was read is TGCAGTGCTAGTCCCCTACTAGCGGGATTGGACAATGAG.

For this clone: The CDR3 goes on 3 residues after the read ends, and that part is filled in from the germline J gene. The V call is TRBV5-1, the J call TRBJ1-2; D is perhaps TRBD1 (5 bases). CDR3 length: 15 amino acids. The V gene lost 0 bases and the J gene lost 3 bases, with 12 bases spanning the gap. Germline V gives CDR1 SGHRS, CDR2 YFSETQ. Partial CDR3 DNA: TGCGCCAGCAGCTTGGGGCCTCTCAGGGACTATGGC. Residues: CASSLGPLRDYG. The complete CDR3 sequence is CASSLGPLRDYGYTF. Variable domain in full (rest from reference TRBV5-1 and TRBJ1-2): KAGVTQTPRYLIKTRGQQVTLSCSPISGHRSVSWYQQTPGQGLQFLFEYFSETQRNKGNFPGRFSGRQFSNSRSEMNVSTLELGDSALYLCASSLGPLRDYGYTFGSGTRLTVV.

Remarks on this clone: The CDR3 end lies 3 residues beyond the end of the read and is filled in from the germline J gene. The V and J genes are TRBV19 and TRBJ1-3; D is unresolved. The CDR3 spans 13 residues. Trimming removed 6 bases from V and 2 bases from J, with 8 bases in between. From germline, CDR1 is LNHDA and CDR2 SQIVND (reference sequence). The CDR3 loop reads CASSWTAGNTIYF. CDR3 DNA (partial): TGTGCCAGTAGCTGGACTGCTGGAAACACC.